This section outlines one TCR beta chain sequence together with its context. Its antigen is currently unknown. A read error may account for a junction end that differs from germline. The sample carries other DNA sequences with the same CDR3. Treatment was busulfan-fludarabine conditioning, a marrow graft, and cyclophosphamide on days +3 and +4. The CDR3 has 15 residues. CDR1 and CDR2 (germline): SEHNR, FQNEAQ (reference sequence). Here immunoSEQ multiplex PCR was the method, and the copy in TCRdb shows in-frame clones only, minus some. The sample consists of approximately 17,000 clones, around nine tenths of them appearing once. The sample is drawn from a study of T cells after posttransplantation cyclophosphamide. General study points: Skin or GI-infiltrating T cells shared few TRB sequences with blood. TRB clonality was highly associated with recipient CMV seropositivity and reactivation. Donor-recipient repertoire similarity was low at 1-2 months, rising over year one.

The rearrangement uses TRBV7-9 and TRBJ1-6; 7 bases match TRBD1. This TCR was recovered from a male patient aged 60-69 years who received an allogeneic stem cell transplant from a related donor and was CMV-positive. Some T cells may be graft donor cells. Sequenced here: CD4+ T cells sorted from blood, sampled after allogeneic stem cell transplant with posttransplant cyclophosphamide. CDR3 protein: CASSFQGGHNSPLHF. CDR3 in DNA: TGTGCCAGCAGCTTTCAGGGGGGACATAATTCCCCCCTCCACTTT.